The clone carrying this T cell receptor (beta chain) was counted many times. The antigen is unknown. The germline V gene has CDR1 SQVTM and CDR2 ANQGSEA. With 4 bases removed from V and 3 bases from J, the gap between germline ends came to 10 bases. The CDR3 has 13 residues. None of the patients had undergone any treatment ahead of thyroid surgery. The data are from a study of metastatic and nonmetastatic thyroid tumors. Study in general: The study looked at repertoires side by side in blood and in tumor or nodule tissue from malignant and benign thyroid patients.

Study-wide results and caveats: Within blood and tumor, benign nodules reportedly had significantly lower TCR beta diversity than malignant thyroid tumors did.

Original analysis: A classifier of distant metastasis in papillary thyroid cancer was built from CDR3 differences (across clinicopathological groups). TCRdb re-processed the PCR reads through MiXCR. TCRdb assigned the V and J calls; the authors' analysis was not used. The repertoire holds about 93,000 clones, with about 12% as singletons. The clonotype comes from a female donor with papillary thyroid cancer or a benign thyroid nodule (not recorded which). Some clones in this sample may be carry-over from other donors' samples. Specimen: blood. This chain joins TRBV29-1 and TRBJ1-5, with unresolved D. The CDR3 DNA sequence: TGCAGCGTTGGAATGGGAGTCAATCAGCCCCAGCATTTT. It yields the protein CSVGMGVNQPQHF.